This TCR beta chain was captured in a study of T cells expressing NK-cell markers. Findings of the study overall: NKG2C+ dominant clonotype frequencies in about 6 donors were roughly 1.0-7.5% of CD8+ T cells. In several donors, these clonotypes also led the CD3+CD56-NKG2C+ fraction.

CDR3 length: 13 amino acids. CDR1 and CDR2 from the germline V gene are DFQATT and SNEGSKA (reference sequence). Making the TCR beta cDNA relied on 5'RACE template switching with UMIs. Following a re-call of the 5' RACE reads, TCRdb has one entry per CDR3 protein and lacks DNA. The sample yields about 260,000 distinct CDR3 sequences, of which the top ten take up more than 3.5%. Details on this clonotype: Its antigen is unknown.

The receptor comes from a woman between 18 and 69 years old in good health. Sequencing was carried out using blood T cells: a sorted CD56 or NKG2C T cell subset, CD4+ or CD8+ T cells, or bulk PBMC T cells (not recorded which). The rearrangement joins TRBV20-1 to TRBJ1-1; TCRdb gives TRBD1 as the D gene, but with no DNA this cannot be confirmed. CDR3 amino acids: CSAHGQARTEAFF.